The rows below give T cell receptor beta chains drawn from one sample of a study of blood T cells in healthy people across ages. TCRdb used MiXCR to reprocess the 5' RACE reads, holding one entry per CDR3 protein. The sample lists about 680,000 distinct CDR3 sequences; about half were seen once. Material: blood. The receptors were gathered from a woman aged 55-70 years in good health. The CDR3 runs from the conserved cysteine through the conserved F or W. D genes are given only for firm matches. Clone size is given for some rows only: seen once, a few or many times, or a class if the clone is expanded.

TRBV10-3	TRBD2	TRBJ2-3	NA	TGTGCCATCAGTAGCGGGAGGGCCCTCGTAGATACGCAGTATTTT	CAISSGRALVDTQYF
TRBV12-3/TRBV12-4	NA	TRBJ2-1	NA	TGTGCCAGCAGTTTTACAGGGTCGGGATACAATGAGCAGTTCTTC	CASSFTGSGYNEQFF
TRBV29-1	NA	TRBJ2-3	NA	TGCAGCGTTGAAACCGGGGGCAGAGATACGCAGTATTTT	CSVETGGRDTQYF
TRBV28	NA	TRBJ1-2	NA	TGTGCCAGCGGGGTGTATGGCTACACCTTC	CASGVYGYTF
TRBV6-6	NA	TRBJ2-3	NA	TGTGCCAGCAGCCTACCTCGAGCGGGTATAGATACGCAGTATTTT	CASSLPRAGIDTQYF
TRBV10-3	NA	TRBJ2-5	few	TGTGCCATCAGTGATAGTTCCTATAACCGGCAGGAGACCCAGTACTTC	CAISDSSYNRQETQYF
TRBV29-1	NA	TRBJ2-5	NA	TGCAGCGTTGAATCCCAGGTAGACCAAGAGACCCAGTACTTC	CSVESQVDQETQYF
TRBV20-1	TRBD2	TRBJ2-3	NA	TGCAGTGCTAGATCGGGCGGGGGAACCACAGATACGCAGTATTTT	CSARSGGGTTDTQYF
TRBV12-3/TRBV12-4	NA	TRBJ1-1	few	TGTGCCAGCAGAGCTGGGGTAGGGACTGAAGCTTTCTTT	CASRAGVGTEAFF
TRBV27	NA	TRBJ2-3	NA	TGTGCCAGCAGTCGACTCCCGGGACAGGGGTTGGCGGGAGGGCCGCGGTTTACAGATACGCAGTATTTT	CASSRLPGQGLAGGPRFTDTQYF
TRBV6-2/TRBV6-3	NA	TRBJ2-7	few	TGTGCCAGCAGTTACGTTACAGCGGACTACGAGCAGTACTTC	CASSYVTADYEQYF
TRBV5-1	NA	TRBJ2-3	NA	TGCGCCAGCAGCTTGGATACTTCCGGGGGCACAGATACGCAGTATTTT	CASSLDTSGGTDTQYF
TRBV7-2	NA	TRBJ2-1	many	TGTGCCAGCAGCCCGAACCTCCTAGTGAGCAATGAGCAGTTCTTC	CASSPNLLVSNEQFF
TRBV25-1	TRBD2	TRBJ2-3	NA	TGTGCCAGCAGTGATGGTCTAGCGGGAGACACAGATACGCAGTATTTT	CASSDGLAGDTDTQYF
TRBV7-9	NA	TRBJ2-2	NA	TGTGCCAGCAGCTTAACTAGCCCAAGGAACGGGGAGCTGTTTTTT	CASSLTSPRNGELFF
TRBV29-1	NA	TRBJ2-7	NA	TGCGGCGCCCGGGACCCTACGGGCGAGCAGTACTTC	CGARDPTGEQYF
TRBV2	NA	TRBJ2-1	few	TGTGCCAGCAGTCAGAGGGGGAGAAATGAGCAGTTCTTC	CASSQRGRNEQFF
TRBV11-2	NA	TRBJ2-7	NA	TGTGCCAGCAGCGTAGAACCAGCTTGGAACGAGCAGTACTTC	CASSVEPAWNEQYF
TRBV5-1	TRBD1	TRBJ2-7	few	TGCGCCAGCAGCGTCGGGACAGGGGGCAGATACGAGCAGTACTTC	CASSVGTGGRYEQYF
TRBV2	NA	TRBJ2-7	few	TGTGCCAGCAGTGGGAGGGGCTACGAGCAGTACTTC	CASSGRGYEQYF
TRBV7-8	TRBD2	TRBJ2-5	few	TGTGCCAGCAGCACTCTAGCGGGAGAAGAGACCCAGTACTTC	CASSTLAGEETQYF
TRBV6-5	TRBD1	TRBJ2-1	few	TGTGCCAGCAGCGGAGGACAGGGAATGACCGATGAGCAGTTCTTC	CASSGGQGMTDEQFF
TRBV20-1	TRBD1	TRBJ2-7	few	TGCAGTGCTAGAGCCCCACGGACAGGGGAATCCTACGAGCAGTACTTC	CSARAPRTGESYEQYF
TRBV6-5	NA	TRBJ2-3	NA	TGTGCCAGCAGTTACTCGGCACGCACAGATACGCAGTATTTT	CASSYSARTDTQYF
TRBV20-1	NA	TRBJ2-7	NA	TGCAGTGCTAGTCAGGGGCAGGGTACCTACGAGCAGTACTTC	CSASQGQGTYEQYF
TRBV28	TRBD2	TRBJ2-7	NA	TGTGCCAGCAGCAGGGAGGGCGAGCAGTACTTC	CASSREGEQYF
TRBV7-2	NA	TRBJ2-7	NA	TGTGCCAGCAGCTTGGTGACTAACGAGCAGTACTTC	CASSLVTNEQYF
TRBV7-9	NA	TRBJ2-3	NA	TGTGCCAGCAGCTGGAACAGGGCGGGATATACGCAGTATTTT	CASSWNRAGYTQYF
TRBV5-1	TRBD2	TRBJ2-7	NA	TGCGCCAGCGGGACCGGGACTAGGACCTACGAGCAGTACTTC	CASGTGTRTYEQYF
TRBV18	TRBD2	TRBJ2-7	few	TGTGCCAGCTCACCACCGAAGCGGGAGTCCTACGAGCAGTACTTC	CASSPPKRESYEQYF
TRBV4-3	NA	TRBJ2-3	few	TGCGCCAGCAGCCAAGACGCCCCCCGTAGGGGAAGTTCTGCAGATACGCAGTATTTT	CASSQDAPRRGSSADTQYF
TRBV15	NA	TRBJ2-7	NA	TGTGCCACCAGCAGGTCCTTACAGGGCCTCTCCCCCTACGAGCAGTACTTC	CATSRSLQGLSPYEQYF
TRBV6-2/TRBV6-3	NA	TRBJ2-7	NA	TGTGCCAGCAGTTACTCTACAGGGCCCTCCTACGAGCAGTACTTC	CASSYSTGPSYEQYF
TRBV29-1	NA	TRBJ2-4	once	TGCAGCGTTGTACGGGGCGCGGGTAACATTCAGTACTTC	CSVVRGAGNIQYF
TRBV5-6	NA	TRBJ1-2	NA	TGTGCCAGCAGTTCCGTCAGGGAAACTAACTATGGCTACACCTTC	CASSSVRETNYGYTF
TRBV18	NA	TRBJ1-4	NA	TGTGCCAGCTCACCACAGGGGTTTGAAAAACTGTTTTTT	CASSPQGFEKLFF
TRBV7-3	TRBD2	TRBJ2-2	NA	TGTGCCAGCAGCCCTACTAGCGCTGGCACCGGGGAGCTGTTTTTT	CASSPTSAGTGELFF
TRBV7-9	NA	TRBJ2-1	few	TGTGCCAGCAGCTCCAACTTAAGGCAGAATGAGCAGTTCTTC	CASSSNLRQNEQFF
TRBV9	TRBD2	TRBJ2-1	NA	TGTGCCAGCAGCGTATATGGCGGGAGCTATGAGCAGTTCTTC	CASSVYGGSYEQFF
TRBV5-1	TRBD1	TRBJ2-7	few	TGCGCCAGCAGCTCCAGCCTCCGGGACAGGGCACCACCAGTCTACGAGCAGTACTTC	CASSSSLRDRAPPVYEQYF
TRBV11-2	NA	TRBJ2-1	few	TGTGCCAGCAGCTTGGACTATGGCGGTGAGCAGTTCTTC	CASSLDYGGEQFF
TRBV6-2/TRBV6-3	NA	TRBJ2-5	NA	TGTGCCAGCAGTAACAGGGTAGAAGAGACCCAGTACTTC	CASSNRVEETQYF
TRBV5-1	NA	TRBJ1-1	NA	TGCGCCAGCAGACCGACAAGAGGAGGGGGCACTGAAGCTTTCTTT	CASRPTRGGGTEAFF
TRBV29-1	TRBD1	TRBJ1-2	NA	TGCAGCGTGCGGACAGGCCTCTCCGGCTACACCTTC	CSVRTGLSGYTF
TRBV20-1	TRBD2	TRBJ2-1	few	TGCAGTGCTAGAGTGCTAGCGGGAGTACAGTTCTTC	CSARVLAGVQFF
TRBV5-5	TRBD1	TRBJ1-2	few	TGTGCCAGCAGCTTCCAGGGACAGGGGGCTCGCGGCTACACCTTC	CASSFQGQGARGYTF
TRBV9	TRBD1	TRBJ2-7	many	TGTGCCAGCAGCCCCGGGGACAGGGGCTACGAGCAGTACTTC	CASSPGDRGYEQYF
TRBV12-3/TRBV12-4	NA	TRBJ2-3	NA	TGTGCCATAAGACGGGGTTTCACAGATACGCAGTATTTT	CAIRRGFTDTQYF
TRBV4-2	TRBD2	TRBJ2-5	NA	TGTGCCAGCAGCCAAGCGCCAGCGGGGGGGCAAGAGACCCAGTACTTC	CASSQAPAGGQETQYF
TRBV7-2	TRBD1	TRBJ2-7	NA	TGTGCCAGCAGCCCAGGACAGGGGTCAAACGAGCAGTACTTC	CASSPGQGSNEQYF
TRBV6-6	NA	TRBJ1-1	NA	TGTGCCAGCAGCCTTCAGGGACCGCGGAGCACTGAAGCTTTCTTT	CASSLQGPRSTEAFF
TRBV7-3	NA	TRBJ1-1	NA	TGTGCCAGCAGCTTAAGTCCTTGGTCGGGAAACACTGAAGCTTTCTTT	CASSLSPWSGNTEAFF
TRBV10-3	TRBD2	TRBJ2-1	NA	TGTGCCATCAGTGAGTCCGGGGGACTAGCGCCCCTCAATGAGCAGTTCTTC	CAISESGGLAPLNEQFF
TRBV20-1	NA	TRBJ2-6	once	TGCAGTGCTAGAGATACGGGAAGCTCTGGGGCCAACGTCCTGACTTTC	CSARDTGSSGANVLTF
TRBV12-3/TRBV12-4	TRBD1	TRBJ2-3	NA	TGTGCCAGCAGTGACGGACAGGCCACAGATACGCAGTATTTT	CASSDGQATDTQYF
TRBV7-8	NA	TRBJ2-7	NA	TGTGCCAGCAGCTTAGCGCCAATTGGCGAGCAGTACTTC	CASSLAPIGEQYF